The 22 T cell receptor beta chains in this list originate from one sample, sequenced in a study of blood T cell repertoires in COVID-19 (dated by TCRdb to 2020 to 2021). Library preparation used the immunoSEQ multiplex PCR assay. TCRdb's version of the immuneACCESS table is confined to in-frame rearrangements and falls short of the full clone set. An unresolved V gene accounts for under half of the shortfall where checked; the remainder is of unknown origin. The sample yields about 54,000 clones; approximately 85% were counted once. About 13% of the sample lies in the top ten. Input material: peripheral blood. These receptors came from a human donor in a cohort sampled during active COVID-19.

The rearrangement links TRBV24-1 to TRBJ2-1; weak D call: TRBD2 (5 bases). Per germline, CDR1 KGHDR and CDR2 SFDVKD. This CDR3 is built from 16 residues. The V end lost 3 bases, the J end lost 0 bases, and 11 bases lay between the germline ends. The CDR3 spells CATSDPLGSSYNEQFF. Here the CDR3 DNA reads TGTGCCACCAGTGATCCGTTGGGGAGCTCCTACAATGAGCAGTTCTTC.

The chain links TRBV4-1 to TRBJ2-1, with TRBD2 matching 8 bases. The germline gives CDR1 MGHRA, CDR2 YSYEKL. The length of the CDR3 is 13 residues. V was pared by 4 bases and J by 5 bases, with 1 base of the junction left unmatched. The CDR3 spells CASSRREDNEQFF. The CDR3, as DNA: TGCGCCAGCAGCCGGCGGGAGGACAATGAGCAGTTCTTC.

This chain joins TRBV7-2 and TRBJ2-1, with 7 bases identical to TRBD2. The CDR3 totals 14 residues. CDR1 and CDR2 (germline): SGHTA, FQGNSA. The junction had 9 bases not matched to a gene; V was cut back by 4 bases and J by 9 bases. In DNA form, the CDR3 reads TGTGCCAGCAGCTCCCCCGGCCCGGGGGGTGAGCAGTTCTTC. Translation: CASSSPGPGGEQFF. The full variable domain, its missing parts supplied by reference TRBV7-2 and TRBJ2-1, is GAGVSQSPSNKVTEKGKDVELRCDPISGHTALYWYRQSLGQGLEFLIYFQGNSAPDKSGLPSDRFSAERTGGSVSTLTIQRTQQEDSAVYLCASSSPGPGGEQFFGPGTRLTVL.

The chain recombines TRBV14 with TRBJ2-2; 7 bases line up with TRBD1. The CDR3 is 16 residues long. The V gene end was trimmed by 8 bases and the J gene end by 1 base; junction bases not matched to a gene: 10. CDR1 SGHDN and CDR2 FVKESK come from the germline V gene. CDR3 DNA sequence: TGTGCCAGCGGGCCCGGACAGGCGTGGAACACCGGGGAGCTGTTTTTT. Encoded protein: CASGPGQAWNTGELFF.

The chain links TRBV28 to TRBJ2-3; 7 bases align to TRBD1. Germline trimming cut 4 bases from V and 3 bases from J; bases unmatched to any gene: 1. The V gene's germline CDR1 is MDHEN and CDR2 SYDVKM. The CDR3 runs to 13 residues. The chain's CDR3 is CASSSGQTDTQYF. The CDR3 DNA sequence: TGTGCCAGCAGTTCGGGACAGACAGATACGCAGTATTTT.

This clone is a singleton in its sample. The chain combines TRBV11-2 with TRBJ2-7; TRBD1 agrees at 7 bases. CDR1 SGHAT and CDR2 FQNNGV come from the germline V gene. The V gene end was trimmed by 3 bases and the J gene end by 0 bases; junction bases not matched to a gene: 8. The CDR3 totals 16 residues. This CDR3 reads CASSFPLTGYSYEQYF. The CDR3 nucleotides are TGTGCCAGCAGCTTTCCACTGACAGGGTACTCCTACGAGCAGTACTTC.

The rearrangement uses TRBV19 and TRBJ1-1; TRBD1 agrees at 12 bases. Germline CDR1 LNHDA, CDR2 SQIVND (reference sequence). The CDR3 spans 18 residues. Unmatched junction bases numbered 12, after V lost 3 bases and J lost 4 bases. The CDR3 is CASSIRSGTGGWVTEAFF. CDR3 nucleotides: TGTGCCAGTAGTATCCGGTCCGGGACAGGGGGCTGGGTCACTGAAGCTTTCTTT.

The chain links TRBV6-1 to TRBJ2-2; 8 bases fit TRBD2. Trimming removed 10 bases from V and 1 base from J; junction bases left unmatched: 8. The CDR3 length is 15 residues. CDR1 and CDR2 (germline): MNHNS, SASEGT. The CDR3 loop is CATPRAGGNTGELFF. CDR3 nucleotide sequence: TGTGCCACGCCTCGGGCGGGGGGGAACACCGGGGAGCTGTTTTTT.

The chain couples TRBV6-6 to TRBJ1-5; D is perhaps TRBD1 (6 bases). This CDR3 is built from 15 residues. Germline assignment: CDR1 MNHNY and CDR2 SVGAGI (reference sequence). V lost 5 bases to trimming and J lost 2 bases, with 13 bases between them. The CDR3 DNA sequence: TGTGCCAGCAGTCCCACAGGGATGGGCAATCAGCCCCAGCATTTT. This sequence encodes CASSPTGMGNQPQHF.

The J gene is TRBJ1-3, the V gene TRBV5-1; D possibly corresponds to TRBD1 (6 bases). The germline V gene encodes CDR1 SGHRS and CDR2 YFSETQ. This CDR3 comprises 14 residues. With 1 base removed from V and 3 bases from J, the gap between germline ends came to 8 bases. The CDR3 sequence is CASSLTGYGNTIYF. The CDR3 bases are TGCGCCAGCAGCTTGACAGGGTATGGAAACACCATATATTTT.

The chain combines TRBV28 with TRBJ2-7; a weak D match, TRBD2 (5 bases). V shed 6 bases and J shed 4 bases, with 13 bases lying between them. CDR1 MDHEN and CDR2 SYDVKM come from the germline V gene. This CDR3 region has 13 residues. Here the CDR3 DNA reads TGTGCCAGCAGGAATAGCGTAATTTACGAGCAGTACTTC. It translates to CASRNSVIYEQYF. Using reference TRBV28 and TRBJ2-7 for the parts outside the CDR3, the full variable domain is DVKVTQSSRYLVKRTGEKVFLECVQDMDHENMFWYRQDPGLGLRLIYFSYDVKMKEKGDIPEGYSVSREKKERFSLILESASTNQTSMYLCASRNSVIYEQYFGPGTRLTVT.

This clone was picked up a small number of times. This chain links TRBV27 with TRBJ1-1, with D tentatively TRBD1 (5 bases). V lost 6 bases and J 5 bases, leaving 13 bases between the germline ends. Germline V gene lookup returns CDR1 MNHEY and CDR2 SMNVEV (reference sequence). The CDR3 is 13 residues long. The CDR3 DNA sequence: TGTGCCAGCAGACCAGGGATTTGGACTGAAGCTTTCTTT. This gives the protein CASRPGIWTEAFF.

V gene TRBV19 combines with J gene TRBJ2-1, with 13 bases aligning to TRBD2. There are 17 residues in the CDR3. Losses at the gene ends were 5 bases for V and 3 bases for J; bases not matched to a gene: 7. Germline CDR1 reads LNHDA; CDR2 reads SQIVND (reference sequence). The CDR3 region is CASSPRLAGGVYNEQFF. The CDR3 nucleotides are TGTGCCAGTAGTCCCCGACTAGCGGGAGGCGTCTACAATGAGCAGTTCTTC. Variable domain in full (rest from reference TRBV19 and TRBJ2-1): DGGITQSPKYLFRKEGQNVTLSCEQNLNHDAMYWYRQDPGQGLRLIYYSQIVNDFQKGDIAEGYSVSREKKESFPLTVTSAQKNPTAFYLCASSPRLAGGVYNEQFFGPGTRLTVL.

The chain combines TRBV24-1 with TRBJ1-2, with 7 bases lining up with TRBD1. The CDR3 totals 13 residues. J was trimmed by 6 bases and V by 2 bases; bases with no gene match: 2. Germline-derived CDR1 and CDR2 are KGHDR and SFDVKD. In DNA, the CDR3 is TGTGCCACCAGTGATTGGACAGGTCATGGCTACACCTTC. Its protein is CATSDWTGHGYTF.

This clone has more than one count but fewer than ten. At one of its ends the junction is not consistent with the germline gene, which may arise from a read error. This chain connects TRBV4-3 to TRBJ2-5; 11 nucleotides align to TRBD2. This CDR3 contains 18 residues. Germline values: CDR1 LGHNA, CDR2 YSLEER. CDR3: CASSQAPSTSGAREAQYF. The CDR3 DNA sequence: TGCGCCAGCAGCCAGGCCCCCTCGACTAGCGGGGCAAGAGAGGCCCAGTACTTC.

The genes are TRBV2 and TRBJ1-5, with D possibly being TRBD1 (5 bases). Trimming left V 8 bases short and J 1 base short, with 9 bases between. The CDR3 extends over 13 amino acids. Germline lookup yields CDR1 SNHLY and CDR2 FYNNEI. The CDR3 reads CASRGDSNQPQHF. CDR3 nucleotide sequence: TGTGCCAGCCGGGGGGACAGCAATCAGCCCCAGCATTTT.

This sequence joins TRBV7-6 and TRBJ2-2; 9 positions match TRBD2. The junction had 8 bases not matched to a gene; V was cut back by 0 bases and J by 9 bases. This CDR3 contains 16 residues. CDR1 and CDR2 from the germline V gene are SGHVS and FNYEAQ. The CDR3, as DNA: TGTGCCAGCAGCTTAGCTAGCGGGAGTAATGTCCGGGAGCTGTTTTTT. It encodes CASSLASGSNVRELFF.

The chain has TRBV7-3 and TRBJ2-1; 8 bases map to TRBD2. Germline loops: CDR1 SGHTA, CDR2 FQGTGA. The CDR3 is 15 amino acids. The V gene end was trimmed by 3 bases and the J gene end by 6 bases; junction bases not matched to a gene: 7. The CDR3: CASSFRGGLINEQFF. CDR3 bases: TGTGCCAGCAGCTTTCGGGGGGGCCTTATCAATGAGCAGTTCTTC.

In DNA form, the CDR3 reads TGTGCCACCAGTGATCCCGGGACTAGCCGGAATGAGCAGTTCTTC. Translation: CATSDPGTSRNEQFF. This chain uses TRBV24-1 with TRBJ2-1; 9 bases match TRBD2. This CDR3 is 15 amino acids long. Germline V gene lookup returns CDR1 KGHDR and CDR2 SFDVKD. Germline trimming cut 3 bases from V and 7 bases from J; bases unmatched to any gene: 6.

V and J are TRBV7-8 and TRBJ1-2; D is perhaps TRBD1 (6 bases). Germline V gene data show CDR1 as SGHVS and CDR2 as FQNEAQ. Trimming removed 4 bases at V and 3 bases at J, with 12 bases between. The CDR3 extends over 14 amino acids. Here the CDR3 reads CASSSDRPDYGYTF. The CDR3 DNA sequence: TGTGCCAGCAGCTCTGACAGGCCGGACTATGGCTACACCTTC.

The chain combines TRBV6-5 with TRBJ2-5; 11 bases map to TRBD2. This CDR3 has 12 amino acids. V lost 0 bases to trimming and J lost 14 bases; unmatched junction nucleotides: 2. Germline CDR1 MNHEY, CDR2 SVGAGI. The CDR3 nucleotides are TGTGCCAGCAGTTACTCTAGCGGGAGGGTTTACTTC. Its protein is CASSYSSGRVYF.

The rearrangement uses TRBV28 and TRBJ2-7, with TRBD2 matching over 9 bases. Germline CDR1 and CDR2: MDHEN and SYDVKM. The CDR3 spans 16 residues. V lost 8 bases and J lost 2; bases outside the gene matches: 13. CDR3 coding DNA: TGTGCCAGCGGATCCCCAGCGGGAGGTCAAACCTACGAGCAGTACTTC. It yields the protein CASGSPAGGQTYEQYF.